The 25 T cell receptor beta chains below all came from one sample that was sequenced in a study of blood T cell repertoires in COVID-19. TCRdb keeps only in-frame clones here, not all; method: immunoSEQ multiplex PCR. The table has 20,000 to 25,000 clones, approximately 90% seen once. Sequencing input: peripheral blood. These receptors originate from a woman aged 80 or older with active COVID-19.

The chain carries TRBV6-5 and TRBJ2-3; 11 bases map to TRBD1. The CDR3 has 15 amino acids. Germline lookup yields CDR1 MNHEY and CDR2 SVGAGI. Trimming took 2 bases from V and 7 from J; bases not matched to a gene: 5. The CDR3 sequence: CASSYRDRGGYTQYF. The CDR3 DNA is TGTGCCAGCAGTTACCGGGACAGGGGGGGATATACGCAGTATTTT.

This clone was seen once. The chain is built from TRBV12-3 or TRBV12-4 and TRBJ1-3; D is unresolved. Between the trimmed V and J ends, which lost 10 bases and 7 bases, there was a span of 8 bases. CDR3 length: 10 residues. This CDR3 is CAIPGNTIYF. CDR3 sequence (DNA): TGTGCCATACCCGGGAACACCATATATTTT.

V usage is TRBV13 and J usage is TRBJ2-7; no clear D gene. V was cut by 0 bases and J by 2 bases, with 5 bases left in between. This CDR3 region has 13 residues. The germline V gene has CDR1 PRHDT and CDR2 FYEKMQ (reference sequence). The CDR3 loop reads CASSLGQTYEQYF. In nucleotides, the CDR3 is TGTGCCAGCAGCTTAGGCCAGACCTACGAGCAGTACTTC.

The rearrangement uses TRBV5-1 and TRBJ2-1, with 8 bases identical to TRBD2. Germline V gives CDR1 SGHRS, CDR2 YFSETQ. The trim removed 4 bases at V and 15 bases at J, leaving 21 bases unmatched. The length of the CDR3 is 16 residues. CDR3 coding DNA: TGCGCCAGCAGCCTCTCGTTCGATAAGGGTAGCGGGGTCTCGTTCTTC. Encoded protein: CASSLSFDKGSGVSFF.

The chain carries TRBV29-1 and TRBJ2-2; D may be TRBD1 (6 bases). CDR3 size: 14 residues. V gave up 4 bases and J gave up 1 base, with 10 bases separating them. The germline gives CDR1 SQVTM, CDR2 ANQGSEA. CDR3: CSVVPDRNTGELFF. In nucleotides, the CDR3 is TGCAGCGTTGTCCCGGACAGGAACACCGGGGAGCTGTTTTTT.

This rearrangement joins TRBV12-3 or TRBV12-4 to TRBJ1-1, with D perhaps matching TRBD1 (6 bases). V lost 3 bases and J lost 3, with 8 bases in between. CDR3 length equals 13 residues. The CDR3 DNA reads TGTGCCAGCAGTTTTAACAGGGACACTGAAGCTTTCTTT. It encodes CASSFNRDTEAFF.

This chain connects TRBV29-1 to TRBJ2-7; 7 bases line up with TRBD1. CDR1 and CDR2 from the germline V gene are SQVTM and ANQGSEA. This CDR3 has 13 amino acids. The junction had 6 bases not matched to a gene; V was cut back by 7 bases and J by 0 bases. The CDR3 DNA follows: TGCAGCGCACTGACAGGGCGCTCCTACGAGCAGTACTTC. Translation gives CSALTGRSYEQYF.

The chain carries TRBV13 and TRBJ2-6, with 9 positions matching TRBD1. The length of the CDR3 is 16 residues. Trimming at V came to 5 bases and at J to 1 base, leaving 3 bases not matched to a gene. Germline V lookup: CDR1 PRHDT, CDR2 FYEKMQ (reference sequence). The chain's CDR3 is CASSPDRGSGANVLTF. The CDR3 bases are TGTGCCAGCAGCCCGGACAGGGGTTCTGGGGCCAACGTCCTGACTTTC.

The rearrangement joins TRBV7-9 to TRBJ2-3; D is perhaps TRBD1 (6 bases). CDR1 is SEHNR, CDR2 FQNEAQ, per germline (reference sequence). The V and J ends lost 1 base and 1 base respectively, with 12 bases between them. The CDR3 runs 16 residues. The CDR3 sequence: CASSLVGQGGTDTQYF. CDR3 DNA: TGTGCCAGCAGCTTAGTGGGACAAGGAGGCACAGATACGCAGTATTTT.

This rearrangement joins TRBV5-4 to TRBJ1-1; no firm D call. Deletions cut 7 bases from V and 0 bases from J, with 10 bases between. CDR3 size: 13 residues. CDR1 and CDR2 from the germline V gene are SGHNT and YYREEE (reference sequence). The chain's CDR3 is CASQRSMNTEAFF. The DNA of the CDR3 is TGTGCCAGCCAGCGCTCCATGAACACTGAAGCTTTCTTT.

This chain joins TRBV19 and TRBJ2-2, with TRBD2 identical over 8 bases. CDR3 length: 13 residues. Germline assignment: CDR1 LNHDA and CDR2 SQIVND (reference sequence). V lost 9 bases to trimming and J lost 5 bases; unmatched junction nucleotides: 5. The CDR3 DNA reads as TGTGCCAGCGCGGGGGGTTGGACCGGGGAGCTGTTTTTT. It encodes CASAGGWTGELFF.

The chain couples TRBV7-2 to TRBJ2-3; no reliable D call. With 0 bases removed from V and 4 bases from J, the gap between germline ends came to 11 bases. The CDR3 runs to 15 residues. Germline V gene lookup returns CDR1 SGHTA and CDR2 FQGNSA. CDR3 DNA: TGTGCCAGCAGCTTAGCGCTCGGGTTCTCAGATACGCAGTATTTT. It codes for CASSLALGFSDTQYF.

The V gene is TRBV10-3, the J gene TRBJ2-7, with 10 bases that match TRBD2. After removal of 6 bases from V and 2 bases from J, the junction contained 4 bases not matched to a gene. Germline CDR1 is ENHRY and CDR2 is SYGVKD. The CDR3 spans 14 residues. The CDR3 nucleotides read TGTGCCATCAGCCAGAGCGGGGGGGCCTACGAGCAGTACTTC. Protein product: CAISQSGGAYEQYF.

The chain joins TRBV30 to TRBJ2-1; D is unclear. V lost 1 base and J 5 bases, leaving 9 bases between the germline ends. CDR3 size: 13 residues. Looked up from germline, CDR1 is GTSNPN and CDR2 is SVGIG (reference sequence). CDR3 in amino acids: CAWSDGLDNEQFF. CDR3 DNA sequence: TGTGCCTGGAGTGACGGGTTGGACAATGAGCAGTTCTTC.

The rearrangement joins TRBV9 to TRBJ2-5; TRBD2 matches 7 bases. V dropped 6 bases and J dropped 5; count of bases not matched to a gene: 16. This CDR3 region has 16 residues. CDR1 is SGDLS, CDR2 YYNGEE, per germline. CDR3 DNA: TGTGCCAGCACCGGCGGAAGTGGGGGGGTCTGGGAGACCCAGTACTTC. This translates into CASTGGSGGVWETQYF.

On this clone itself: A read error may account for a junction end that differs from germline. The chain employs TRBV7-7 and TRBJ2-5, with 9 bases fitting TRBD1. The CDR3 is 16 amino acids. The V gene's germline CDR1 is SSHAT and CDR2 FNYEAQ (reference sequence). The CDR3 DNA reads as TGTGCTAGCAGCCGTATGTGGGACAGGGAGAGAGAGACCCAGTACTTC. Translated: CASSRMWDRERETQYF.

V gene TRBV13 combines with J gene TRBJ1-1, with 10 bases fitting TRBD1. Germline V gene data show CDR1 as PRHDT and CDR2 as FYEKMQ (reference sequence). CDR3 length: 15 residues. V trimming: 4 bases; J trimming: 3 bases; junction bases outside the gene matches: 5. CDR3 in amino acids: CASSYWTGGDTEAFF. CDR3 in DNA: TGTGCCAGCAGCTACTGGACAGGGGGGGACACTGAAGCTTTCTTT.

The chain recombines TRBV11-2 with TRBJ1-1, with D possibly TRBD1 on 5 matching bases. The CDR3 extends over 13 amino acids. CDR1 and CDR2 (germline): SGHAT, FQNNGV. Trimming cost V 0 bases and J 6 bases, with 8 bases left between them. CDR3 protein: CASSLEWGAEAFF. Here the CDR3 DNA reads TGTGCCAGCAGCTTAGAGTGGGGCGCTGAAGCTTTCTTT.

This chain joins TRBV5-1 and TRBJ1-4; D gene ambiguous. Per germline, CDR1 SGHRS and CDR2 YFSETQ. V lost 4 bases to trimming and J lost 3 bases, with 13 bases between them. The CDR3 totals 15 residues. CDR3 region: CASSPTGIPNEKLFF. As DNA, the CDR3 is TGCGCCAGCAGCCCTACCGGGATACCTAATGAAAAACTGTTTTTT.

V usage is TRBV11-2 and J usage is TRBJ2-5, with 8 bases fitting TRBD2. Germline lookup yields CDR1 SGHAT and CDR2 FQNNGV. V lost 0 bases, J lost 0 bases, and 12 bases stayed unmatched. This CDR3 has 19 residues. CDR3 sequence reads: CASSLDMGGGPRDQETQYF. Written as DNA, the CDR3 is TGTGCCAGCAGCTTAGATATGGGCGGGGGGCCCCGGGACCAAGAGACCCAGTACTTC. The whole variable domain, filled in from reference TRBV11-2 and TRBJ2-5, reads EAGVAQSPRYKIIEKRQSVAFWCNPISGHATLYWYQQILGQGPKLLIQFQNNGVVDDSQLPKDRFSAERLKGVDSTLKIQPAKLEDSAVYLCASSLDMGGGPRDQETQYFGPGTRLLVL.

This clone was seen only a few times. A junction end diverges from the germline sequence, so it may reflect a read error. The chain joins TRBV5-1 to TRBJ2-7; TRBD1 is a possible D gene (5 bases). From germline, CDR1 is SGHRS and CDR2 YFSETQ. The CDR3 consists of 13 residues. In DNA form, the CDR3 reads TGCGCCAGCAACTTGGGGCAGGGAAACGAGCAGTACTTC. Translated, it gives CASNLGQGNEQYF. Combining the CDR3 with reference TRBV5-1 and TRBJ2-7 gives the whole variable domain KAGVTQTPRYLIKTRGQQVTLSCSPISGHRSVSWYQQTPGQGLQFLFEYFSETQRNKGNFPGRFSGRQFSNSRSEMNVSTLELGDSALYLCASNLGQGNEQYFGPGTRLTVT.

The chain joins TRBV27 to TRBJ2-1; 10 bases agree with TRBD1. V dropped 8 bases and J dropped 5; count of bases not matched to a gene: 6. Germline-derived CDR1 and CDR2 are MNHEY and SMNVEV (reference sequence). The CDR3 is 14 residues long. CDR3 in DNA: TGTGCCAGCGGCCGGGACAGGGGTAACAATGAGCAGTTCTTC. Translation: CASGRDRGNNEQFF.

V and J are TRBV28 and TRBJ1-5; a possible D gene is TRBD1 (6 bases). The CDR3 totals 15 residues. Germline V gene data show CDR1 as MDHEN and CDR2 as SYDVKM. The V end was cut by 5 bases, the J end by 3 bases, with 14 bases between. DNA of the CDR3: TGTGCCAGCAGTCCCGCTGGGGGCGACAATCAGCCCCAGCATTTT. This gives the protein CASSPAGGDNQPQHF. Full variable domain (outside the CDR3, taken from reference TRBV28 and TRBJ1-5): DVKVTQSSRYLVKRTGEKVFLECVQDMDHENMFWYRQDPGLGLRLIYFSYDVKMKEKGDIPEGYSVSREKKERFSLILESASTNQTSMYLCASSPAGGDNQPQHFGDGTRLSIL.

This rearrangement joins TRBV5-1 to TRBJ1-6; D ambiguous. This CDR3 contains 15 residues. Trimming pared 0 bases from V and 9 bases from J, leaving 13 bases between. Germline CDR1 reads SGHRS; CDR2 reads YFSETQ. The CDR3 reads CASSLAQAGGSPLHF. The CDR3 nucleotides read TGCGCCAGCAGCTTGGCCCAGGCGGGCGGTTCACCCCTCCACTTT.

The CDR3, as DNA: TGCGCCAGCAGCTTGGGCGGGACAGGGAGCATGTCCGATGGCTACACCTTC. Encoded protein: CASSLGGTGSMSDGYTF. The chain uses TRBV5-1 and TRBJ1-2, with 9 bases lining up with TRBD1. This CDR3 spans 17 amino acids. Germline V CDR1 and CDR2: SGHRS, YFSETQ. With 0 bases clipped from V and 6 bases from J, the junction kept 12 bases outside the gene matches.